This entry lists 20 T cell receptor beta chains sequenced from one sample in a study of T cells in narcolepsy. The data were produced by immunoSEQ multiplex PCR, yet TCRdb's version contains in-frame clones alone and is incomplete. The sample lists about 32,000 clones; around 79% were seen once. The sequenced material came from CD45RA- memory CD4+ T cells from PBMCs. These receptors were taken from a human donor with narcolepsy.

This sequence joins TRBV5-1 and TRBJ2-4; D unclear. V lost 6 bases and J lost 7, with 8 bases in between. This CDR3 has 11 residues. Per germline, CDR1 SGHRS and CDR2 YFSETQ. The CDR3 region is CASTDGNIQYF. In DNA, the CDR3 is TGCGCCAGCACGGACGGTAACATTCAGTACTTC.

This chain links TRBV19 with TRBJ2-6; D is unresolved. Trimming left V 3 bases short and J 0 bases short, with 6 bases between. Germline V gene sequence: CDR1 LNHDA, CDR2 SQIVND (reference sequence). The CDR3 extends over 15 amino acids. CDR3: CASSIPGSGANVLTF. CDR3 nucleotide sequence: TGTGCCAGTAGTATCCCGGGCTCTGGGGCCAACGTCCTGACTTTC.

A few counts support this clone. Germline is not matched at one junction end, which may reflect a read error. The genes are TRBV7-9 and TRBJ1-4; the match to TRBD1 covers 9 bases. The CDR3 covers 15 residues. Germline CDR1 is SEHNR and CDR2 is FQNEAQ (reference sequence). In DNA, the CDR3 is TGTGCCAGCAGATTAGACCGGACAGGGGATGAAAAACTGTTTTTT. It translates to CASRLDRTGDEKLFF. The variable domain in full, with the rest retrieved from reference TRBV7-9 and TRBJ1-4, is DTGVSQNPRHKITKRGQNVTFRCDPISEHNRLYWYRQTLGQGPEFLTYFQNEAQLEKSRLLSDRFSAERPKGSFSTLEIQRTEQGDSAMYLCASRLDRTGDEKLFFGSGTQLSVL.

This clone has just one count. This chain uses TRBV5-5 with TRBJ1-1, with unresolved D. Trimming cost V 0 bases and J 5 bases, with 11 bases left between them. Germline CDR1 reads SGHKS; CDR2 reads YYEKEE (reference sequence). CDR3 length equals 14 residues. The CDR3 here is CASSLDQVITEAFF. As DNA, the CDR3 is TGTGCCAGCAGCTTGGACCAGGTTATAACTGAAGCTTTCTTT.

Worth noting for this clone: One end of the junction is discordant with germline, which a read error may explain. V gene TRBV7-6 combines with J gene TRBJ2-2; TRBD1 aligns across 7 bases. Per the germline V gene, CDR1 is SGHVS and CDR2 is FNYEAQ. The CDR3 length is 17 residues. Here the CDR3 reads CAGSPPPGQPNTGELFF. Here the CDR3 DNA reads TGTGCCGGCAGCCCACCGCCGGGACAGCCGAACACCGGGGAGCTGTTTTTT.

This sequence joins TRBV27 and TRBJ2-7; 14 nucleotides align to TRBD2. Trimming at V came to 4 bases and at J to 1 base, leaving 6 bases not matched to a gene. The CDR3 spans 17 residues. Germline V CDR1 and CDR2: MNHEY, SMNVEV (reference sequence). In DNA form, the CDR3 reads TGTGCCAGCAGTTCCCGACTAGCGGGAGGGCTTTCCTACGAGCAGTACTTC. It is translated as CASSSRLAGGLSYEQYF.

The chain joins TRBV29-1 to TRBJ2-6; 7 positions match TRBD1. Germline V gives CDR1 SQVTM, CDR2 ANQGSEA. Trimming removed 6 bases from V and 2 bases from J; junction bases left unmatched: 4. CDR3 size: 14 residues. The CDR3 sequence: CSVAQGAGANVLTF. In DNA, the CDR3 is TGCAGCGTGGCTCAGGGGGCTGGGGCCAACGTCCTGACTTTC. Variable domain in full (rest from reference TRBV29-1 and TRBJ2-6): SAVISQKPSRDICQRGTSLTIQCQVDSQVTMMFWYRQQPGQSLTLIATANQGSEATYESGFVIDKFPISRPNLTFSTLTVSNMSPEDSSIYLCSVAQGAGANVLTFGAGSRLTVL.

The rearrangement joins TRBV14 to TRBJ2-7; the match to TRBD1 covers 9 bases. J gave up 5 bases and V 4 bases, and 6 bases lay outside the gene matches. The length of the CDR3 is 14 residues. The germline V gene encodes CDR1 SGHDN and CDR2 FVKESK. This chain's CDR3 is CASSPRDRVHEQYF. The CDR3 coding sequence is TGTGCCAGCAGCCCCCGGGACAGGGTCCACGAGCAGTACTTC.

This chain joins TRBV4-1 and TRBJ2-5; 8 nucleotides align to TRBD1. The V gene end was trimmed by 4 bases and the J gene end by 4 bases; junction bases not matched to a gene: 5. The length of the CDR3 is 14 residues. Germline CDR1 reads MGHRA; CDR2 reads YSYEKL. CDR3 DNA sequence: TGCGCCAGCAGCCCAGCCGGGACAGGAGAGACCCAGTACTTC. Translation gives CASSPAGTGETQYF.

The chain couples TRBV15 to TRBJ1-3; D is uncertain. This CDR3 region has 17 residues. CDR1 and CDR2 from the germline V gene are LNHNV and YYDKDF (reference sequence). V was cut by 0 bases and J by 4 bases, with 16 bases left in between. In DNA form, the CDR3 reads TGTGCCACCAGCAGAGAACTACTTACCACAGCAGGAAACACCATATATTTT. Protein sequence: CATSRELLTTAGNTIYF.

This chain links TRBV9 with TRBJ2-5; 12 bases fit TRBD2. The DNA end is a closer match to TRBJ2-7, so the J assignment may be wrong. The germline V gene encodes CDR1 SGDLS and CDR2 YYNGEE. The CDR3 consists of 15 residues. The CDR3: CASSVTSGSFDEQYF. The CDR3 DNA reads TGTGCCAGCAGCGTGACTAGCGGGAGTTTCGACGAGCAGTACTTC.

The gene calls are TRBV27 and TRBJ2-3; possible D gene TRBD2, 5 bases. The V end was cut by 3 bases, the J end by 6 bases, with 7 bases between. The CDR3 is made up of 12 amino acids. Germline V gene data show CDR1 as MNHEY and CDR2 as SMNVEV (reference sequence). Written as DNA, the CDR3 is TGTGCCAGCAGTTTGGACTCGGATACGCAGTATTTT. As protein: CASSLDSDTQYF.

The CDR3 reads CASSLRTASSYNEQFF. CDR3 nucleotides: TGTGCCAGCAGCCTGAGGACAGCTAGCTCCTACAATGAGCAGTTCTTC. The chain recombines TRBV5-6 with TRBJ2-1; a weak D match, TRBD1 (6 bases). Germline V CDR1 and CDR2: SGHDT, YYEEEE. Trimming shortened V by 4 bases and J by 0 bases, and 14 bases separated the two germline ends. The CDR3 loop spans 16 amino acids.

V is TRBV4-3 and J is TRBJ1-2; 10 nucleotides align to TRBD1. There are 14 residues in the CDR3. V lost 4 bases, J lost 7 bases, and 6 bases stayed unmatched. Germline-derived CDR1 and CDR2 are LGHNA and YSLEER. CDR3 nucleotide sequence: TGCGCCAGCAGCCCGACAGGGGGCGGCTTTGGCTACACCTTC. Its protein product is CASSPTGGGFGYTF.

This chain uses TRBV6-5 with TRBJ1-1, with D possibly being TRBD1 (5 bases). This CDR3 is 14 amino acids long. Germline CDR1 and CDR2: MNHEY and SVGAGI. V was clipped by 8 bases and J by 4 bases, with 17 bases between them. The CDR3 DNA reads as TGTGCCAGCTATTGGCAGGGTCTAGGCACTGAAGCTTTCTTT. It is translated as CASYWQGLGTEAFF.

This chain links TRBV7-2 with TRBJ2-5; 12 nucleotides align to TRBD2. The junction had 8 bases not matched to a gene; V was cut back by 4 bases and J by 5 bases. Per germline, CDR1 SGHTA and CDR2 FQGNSA. The CDR3 extends over 16 amino acids. In DNA, the CDR3 is TGTGCCAGCAGCTCCCTAGCGGGAGGGCCCCGGGAGACCCAGTACTTC. Residues: CASSSLAGGPRETQYF.

The gene calls are TRBV10-1 and TRBJ2-7; D possibly matches TRBD1 or TRBD2 (5 bases each). Germline V lookup: CDR1 WNHNN, CDR2 SYGVQD (reference sequence). This CDR3 is built from 13 residues. V lost 3 bases, J lost 6 bases, and 12 bases lay in between. The chain's CDR3 is CASSEGTPGEQYF. The CDR3 DNA follows: TGCGCCAGCAGTGAAGGGACCCCTGGCGAGCAGTACTTC.

The V gene is TRBV7-9, the J gene TRBJ2-7; tentatively, D is TRBD1 or TRBD2 (5 bases each). V was shortened by 1 base and J by 1 base, with 11 bases between the two germline ends. The CDR3 loop spans 15 amino acids. In germline, CDR1 is SEHNR, CDR2 FQNEAQ (reference sequence). The CDR3 nucleotides are TGTGCCAGCAGCTTAGTGGGACGGGGATCCTACGAGCAGTACTTC. It specifies CASSLVGRGSYEQYF.

This clone was counted a single time. This sequence joins TRBV27 and TRBJ2-2; 12 bases agree with TRBD1. In germline, CDR1 is MNHEY, CDR2 SMNVEV (reference sequence). The ends lost 8 bases at V and 5 bases at J; junction bases unmatched: 12. The CDR3 is 17 residues long. The CDR3 DNA follows: TGTGCCAGCCGCTTGGGGGGACAGGGGGCACGAACCGGGGAGCTGTTTTTT. Translating it yields CASRLGGQGARTGELFF.

This clone is a singleton in its sample. The rearrangement uses TRBV29-1 and TRBJ1-1; tentative D call: TRBD1 (5 bases). The CDR3 covers 12 residues. V shed 4 bases and J shed 7 bases, with 13 bases lying between them. The V gene's germline CDR1 is SQVTM and CDR2 ANQGSEA. The CDR3 sequence is CSVVEGTHEAFF. For the CDR3, the DNA is TGCAGCGTTGTAGAAGGGACCCATGAAGCTTTCTTT.